These T cell receptor beta chains were read from a single sample in a study of blood T cell repertoires in COVID-19. Sequenced by immunoSEQ multiplex PCR; TCRdb stores in-frame clones only, minus some. This sample has approximately 65,000 clones, with just over 85% found just once. The sequenced sample was peripheral blood. These receptor sequences come from a man aged 50-59 years with acute or convalescent COVID-19. Both conserved end residues are part of each CDR3. Each record gives: V gene, clone size, J gene, D gene, CDR3 protein, CDR3 DNA. A D gene is named only where the DNA matches it firmly. Some rows mark clone size as missing; the rest say once, few, many or name a class of expanded clone.

v_gene: TRBV11-3
abundance: few
j_gene: TRBJ2-7
d_gene: .
CDR3aa: CASSADRAGSYEQYF
CDR3nt: TGTGCCAGCAGCGCAGACAGGGCGGGGTCCTACGAGCAGTACTTC

v_gene: TRBV30
abundance: .
j_gene: TRBJ2-3
d_gene: TRBD2
CDR3aa: CAWSRIAGGTDTQYF
CDR3nt: TGTGCCTGGTCAAGAATAGCGGGTGGCACAGATACGCAGTATTTT

v_gene: TRBV28
abundance: .
j_gene: TRBJ1-5
d_gene: TRBD1
CDR3aa: CASSLLGRGPQPQHF
CDR3nt: TGTGCCAGCAGTTTACTTGGCAGGGGGCCTCAGCCCCAGCATTTT

v_gene: TRBV27
abundance: few
j_gene: TRBJ1-5
d_gene: .
CDR3aa: CASSSSQGYEQPQHF
CDR3nt: TGTGCCAGCAGTTCTTCCCAGGGGTACGAGCAGCCCCAGCATTTT

v_gene: TRBV2
abundance: .
j_gene: TRBJ1-1
d_gene: .
CDR3aa: CASSSYRIMNTEAFF
CDR3nt: TGTGCCAGCAGTTCCTACAGGATCATGAACACTGAAGCTTTCTTT

v_gene: TRBV19
abundance: .
j_gene: TRBJ2-1
d_gene: TRBD2
CDR3aa: CASSITAGGYNEQFF
CDR3nt: TGTGCCAGTAGTATCACAGCGGGAGGCTACAATGAGCAGTTCTTC

v_gene: TRBV2
abundance: .
j_gene: TRBJ1-6
d_gene: .
CDR3aa: CASRPGSVGNSPLHF
CDR3nt: TGTGCCAGCAGACCGGGATCGGTTGGTAATTCACCCCTCCACTTT

v_gene: TRBV6-5
abundance: .
j_gene: TRBJ1-2
d_gene: TRBD1
CDR3aa: CASSLTGIGGYTF
CDR3nt: TGTGCCAGCAGTTTGACAGGGATCGGTGGCTACACCTTC

v_gene: TRBV27
abundance: once
j_gene: TRBJ2-2
d_gene: TRBD1
CDR3aa: CASSFRQGEVPGELFF
CDR3nt: TGTGCCAGCAGTTTCCGACAGGGTGAGGTTCCCGGGGAGCTGTTTTTT

v_gene: TRBV20-1
abundance: .
j_gene: TRBJ1-1
d_gene: TRBD1
CDR3aa: CSASGDREAFF
CDR3nt: TGCAGTGCTAGCGGGGACAGGGAAGCTTTCTTT

v_gene: TRBV28
abundance: .
j_gene: TRBJ1-2
d_gene: TRBD1
CDR3aa: CASSLDRGLISGYTF
CDR3nt: TGTGCCAGCAGTCTGGACAGGGGGCTCATCTCTGGCTACACCTTC

v_gene: TRBV11-2
abundance: .
j_gene: TRBJ1-2
d_gene: TRBD1
CDR3aa: CASSGLRGTGEGYTF
CDR3nt: TGTGCCAGCAGCGGCCTTAGGGGGACAGGCGAAGGCTACACCTTC

v_gene: TRBV27
abundance: .
j_gene: TRBJ2-1
d_gene: TRBD2
CDR3aa: CASSFREGNEQFF
CDR3nt: TGTGCCAGCAGTTTTAGGGAGGGCAATGAGCAGTTCTTC

v_gene: TRBV7-8
abundance: .
j_gene: TRBJ1-4
d_gene: .
CDR3aa: CASSLTGVREKLFF
CDR3nt: TGTGCCAGCAGCTTAACGGGGGTTCGGGAAAAACTGTTTTTT

v_gene: TRBV7-2
abundance: .
j_gene: TRBJ1-5
d_gene: .
CDR3aa: CASKRNLGGQPQHF
CDR3nt: TGTGCCAGCAAGAGAAACCTGGGGGGGCAGCCCCAGCATTTT

v_gene: TRBV5-1
abundance: .
j_gene: TRBJ1-4
d_gene: TRBD1
CDR3aa: CASSPGVGTGDEKLFF
CDR3nt: TGCGCCAGCAGCCCGGGGGTCGGGACAGGGGACGAAAAACTGTTTTTT

v_gene: TRBV7-7
abundance: .
j_gene: TRBJ1-5
d_gene: .
CDR3aa: CASSLVARHGNQPQHF
CDR3nt: TGTGCTAGCAGCCTTGTAGCCCGGCACGGCAATCAGCCCCAGCATTTT

v_gene: TRBV5-1
abundance: .
j_gene: TRBJ1-3
d_gene: TRBD1
CDR3aa: CASTGQGGNTIYF
CDR3nt: TGCGCCAGCACGGGACAGGGCGGAAACACCATATATTTT

v_gene: TRBV5-1
abundance: .
j_gene: TRBJ1-2
d_gene: .
CDR3aa: CASSLGRAYGYTF
CDR3nt: TGCGCCAGCAGCTTGGGGCGGGCCTATGGCTACACCTTC

v_gene: TRBV2
abundance: .
j_gene: TRBJ1-2
d_gene: .
CDR3aa: CASSERGFPAGYTF
CDR3nt: TGTGCCAGCAGTGAGCGGGGCTTCCCGGCTGGCTACACCTTC

v_gene: TRBV30
abundance: .
j_gene: TRBJ1-5
d_gene: .
CDR3aa: CAWSVNNQQPQHF
CDR3nt: TGTGCCTGGAGTGTTAACAACCAACAGCCCCAGCATTTT

v_gene: TRBV5-4
abundance: .
j_gene: TRBJ2-2
d_gene: .
CDR3aa: CASSRREAGGELFF
CDR3nt: TGTGCCAGCAGCCGCCGAGAAGCCGGCGGGGAGCTGTTTTTT

v_gene: TRBV9
abundance: .
j_gene: TRBJ2-7
d_gene: TRBD2
CDR3aa: CASSVEEGAGGNYEQYF
CDR3nt: TGTGCCAGCAGCGTAGAAGAGGGAGCGGGGGGCAACTACGAGCAGTACTTC

v_gene: TRBV5-1
abundance: .
j_gene: TRBJ2-7
d_gene: .
CDR3aa: CASNMEGRMYEQYF
CDR3nt: TGCGCCAGCAATATGGAGGGCAGGATGTACGAGCAGTACTTC

v_gene: TRBV5-6
abundance: .
j_gene: TRBJ2-2
d_gene: TRBD2
CDR3aa: CASSQLAGERTGELFF
CDR3nt: TGTGCCAGCAGCCAACTAGCGGGGGAGCGCACCGGGGAGCTGTTTTTT

v_gene: TRBV7-9
abundance: .
j_gene: TRBJ1-5
d_gene: .
CDR3aa: CASSLADIQPQHF
CDR3nt: TGTGCCAGCAGCCTCGCGGACATTCAGCCCCAGCATTTT

v_gene: TRBV6-5
abundance: once
j_gene: TRBJ2-7
d_gene: .
CDR3aa: CASTVAESSYEQYF
CDR3nt: TGTGCCAGCACAGTAGCGGAGAGCTCCTACGAGCAGTACTTC

v_gene: TRBV9
abundance: .
j_gene: TRBJ2-3
d_gene: TRBD2
CDR3aa: CASSELAGTDTQYF
CDR3nt: TGTGCCAGCAGCGAACTAGCGGGCACAGATACGCAGTATTTT

v_gene: TRBV11-3
abundance: few
j_gene: TRBJ2-1
d_gene: TRBD2
CDR3aa: CASSVAGGGAYNEQFF
CDR3nt: TGTGCCAGCAGCGTAGCTGGGGGAGGGGCCTACAATGAGCAGTTCTTC

v_gene: TRBV5-6
abundance: .
j_gene: TRBJ2-7
d_gene: .
CDR3aa: CASSITGFQYF
CDR3nt: TGTGCCAGCAGCATAACAGGGTTTCAGTACTTC

v_gene: TRBV9
abundance: .
j_gene: TRBJ2-7
d_gene: TRBD2
CDR3aa: CASSGGGYEQYF
CDR3nt: TGTGCCAGCAGCGGGGGGGGCTACGAGCAGTACTTC

v_gene: TRBV5-1
abundance: .
j_gene: TRBJ2-7
d_gene: TRBD2
CDR3aa: CASSSKALAGITYEQYF
CDR3nt: TGCGCCAGCAGCTCTAAGGCTCTAGCGGGGATAACCTACGAGCAGTACTTC

v_gene: TRBV20-1
abundance: once
j_gene: TRBJ1-1
d_gene: .
CDR3aa: CSASMNTEAFF
CDR3nt: TGCAGTGCTAGCATGAACACTGAAGCTTTCTTT

v_gene: TRBV7-6
abundance: .
j_gene: TRBJ2-3
d_gene: TRBD2
CDR3aa: CASSLETSGGVLYTDTQYF
CDR3nt: TGTGCCAGCAGCTTAGAGACTAGCGGGGGGGTACTATACACAGATACGCAGTATTTT

v_gene: TRBV5-1
abundance: .
j_gene: TRBJ1-6
d_gene: TRBD1
CDR3aa: CASSLAGQGNSPLHF
CDR3nt: TGCGCCAGCAGCTTGGCGGGACAGGGTAATTCACCCCTCCACTTT

v_gene: TRBV6-5
abundance: .
j_gene: TRBJ1-1
d_gene: .
CDR3aa: CASIFTEAFF
CDR3nt: TGTGCCAGCATATTCACTGAAGCTTTCTTT

v_gene: TRBV11-3
abundance: once
j_gene: TRBJ2-7
d_gene: TRBD2
CDR3aa: CASSPSLAASSYEQYF
CDR3nt: TGTGCCAGCAGCCCATCGCTAGCGGCAAGCTCCTACGAGCAGTACTTC

v_gene: TRBV6-5
abundance: .
j_gene: TRBJ1-6
d_gene: .
CDR3aa: CASSYGPNSPLHF
CDR3nt: TGTGCCAGCAGTTACGGCCCAAATTCACCCCTCCACTTT

v_gene: TRBV5-8
abundance: .
j_gene: TRBJ2-5
d_gene: .
CDR3aa: CASSLSGLETQYF
CDR3nt: TGTGCCAGCAGCTTGTCGGGGTTGGAGACCCAGTACTTC

v_gene: TRBV3-1/TRBV3-2
abundance: .
j_gene: TRBJ2-2
d_gene: .
CDR3aa: CASSPRGGAGELFF
CDR3nt: TGTGCCAGCAGCCCAAGAGGGGGTGCCGGGGAGCTGTTTTTT

v_gene: TRBV6-1
abundance: .
j_gene: TRBJ1-5
d_gene: .
CDR3aa: CASSEISSQPQHF
CDR3nt: TGTGCCAGCAGTGAAATCTCGAGTCAGCCCCAGCATTTT

v_gene: TRBV27
abundance: .
j_gene: TRBJ2-7
d_gene: .
CDR3aa: CASRWRKDGSAVQYF
CDR3nt: TGTGCCAGCAGATGGAGGAAAGACGGATCAGCGGTGCAGTACTTC

v_gene: TRBV11-2
abundance: .
j_gene: TRBJ2-7
d_gene: .
CDR3aa: CASSLSLVLNQYEQYF
CDR3nt: TGTGCCAGCAGCTTGAGTCTAGTCCTCAACCAGTACGAGCAGTACTTC

v_gene: TRBV5-1
abundance: once
j_gene: TRBJ1-1
d_gene: .
CDR3aa: CASSSQGGETEAFF
CDR3nt: TGCGCCAGCAGCTCACAGGGAGGGGAGACTGAAGCTTTCTTT

v_gene: TRBV13
abundance: .
j_gene: TRBJ2-1
d_gene: TRBD2
CDR3aa: CASSPTSEGPPRKYNEQFF
CDR3nt: TGTGCCAGCAGCCCAACTAGCGAGGGGCCCCCCCGCAAATACAATGAGCAGTTCTTC

v_gene: TRBV27
abundance: once
j_gene: TRBJ2-2
d_gene: TRBD2
CDR3aa: CASSSAPLAGSKPGELFF
CDR3nt: TGTGCCAGCAGTTCGGCCCCTCTAGCGGGAAGTAAACCCGGGGAGCTGTTTTTT

v_gene: TRBV9
abundance: .
j_gene: TRBJ2-7
d_gene: .
CDR3aa: CASSGEGGLFPYEQYF
CDR3nt: TGTGCCAGCAGCGGTGAGGGGGGGCTATTTCCCTACGAGCAGTACTTC

v_gene: TRBV9
abundance: .
j_gene: TRBJ2-2
d_gene: .
CDR3aa: CASSVVRGTNTGELFF
CDR3nt: TGTGCCAGCAGCGTAGTTAGGGGTACAAACACCGGGGAGCTGTTTTTT